This is a list of T cell receptor beta chains from one sample in a study of shared clonotypes between healthy human individuals. Some clones are missing from TCRdb's copy, which holds only in-frame ones; the method was immunoSEQ multiplex PCR. The sample yields 2 million to 2.5 million clones, just under 95% seen once. The sequenced sample consisted of naive CD4+ T cells from PBMCs. The receptors here all came from a man younger than 30 in good health. Some clones in this sample may be carry-over from other donors' samples. Both conserved end residues are part of each CDR3.

j_gene,v_gene,CDR3aa
TRBJ2-7,TRBV10-2,CASSQDGTYEQYF
TRBJ2-2,TRBV30,CACRRSTSTGELFF
TRBJ1-5,TRBV28,CASSSQGIGSNQPQHF
TRBJ2-2,TRBV20-1,CSALRETLFF
TRBJ2-7,TRBV29-1,CSVAQGVEQYF
TRBJ2-5,TRBV4-1,CASSQDRSVGGPGETQYF
TRBJ2-1,TRBV28,CASSFGSAAGETNEQFF
TRBJ2-1,TRBV9,CASSATSGRWNEQFF
TRBJ1-1,TRBV7-9,CASSLGTNPGQANTEAFF
TRBJ1-1,TRBV29-1,CSVGGQKNTEAFF
TRBJ2-7,TRBV2,CASRGLAFGEQYF
TRBJ2-5,TRBV11-2,CASSPVFGRPQETQYF
TRBJ2-5,TRBV18,CASSPPGLAEGETQYF
TRBJ2-7,TRBV11-3,CASSLEPTGEQYF
TRBJ1-3,TRBV6-5,CASSPTWAGNTIYF
TRBJ2-3,TRBV5-1,CASSFGLPDTQYF
TRBJ2-3,TRBV29-1,CSVARGAGTDTQYF
TRBJ2-7,TRBV5-1,CASSFGTGGYEQYF
TRBJ2-1,TRBV10-3,CAISVLAGGYNEQFF
TRBJ2-3,TRBV11-2,CASSLVRLEGQYF
TRBJ2-7,TRBV11-2,CASRLAGGPSGEQYF
TRBJ2-1,TRBV7-3,CASSLDRYNEQFF
TRBJ1-4,TRBV14,CASSHKDRAVGEKLFF